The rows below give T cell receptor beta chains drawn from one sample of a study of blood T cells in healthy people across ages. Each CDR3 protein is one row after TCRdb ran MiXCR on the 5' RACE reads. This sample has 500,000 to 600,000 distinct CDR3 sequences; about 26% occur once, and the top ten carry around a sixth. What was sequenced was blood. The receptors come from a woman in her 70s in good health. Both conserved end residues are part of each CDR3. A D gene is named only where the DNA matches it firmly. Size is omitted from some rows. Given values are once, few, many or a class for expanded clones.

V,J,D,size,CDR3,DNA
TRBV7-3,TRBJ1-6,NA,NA,CASSSFGGSPLHF,TGTGCCAGCAGCTCCTTTGGGGGATCACCCCTCCACTTT
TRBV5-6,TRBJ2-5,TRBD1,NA,CASSDRELRETQYF,TGTGCCAGCAGCGACAGGGAGTTGCGAGAGACCCAGTACTTC
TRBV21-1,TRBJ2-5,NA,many,CASSIRGQRETQYF,TGTGCCAGCAGTATCAGGGGGCAACGGGAGACCCAGTACTTC
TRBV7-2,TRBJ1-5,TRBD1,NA,CASSLDGQGWGQPQHF,TGTGCCAGCAGCTTAGACGGACAGGGTTGGGGTCAGCCCCAGCATTTT
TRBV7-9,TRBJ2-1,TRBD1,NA,CASSSPTGAEDNNEQFF,TGTGCCAGCAGCTCCCCGACAGGGGCCGAAGACAACAATGAGCAGTTCTTC
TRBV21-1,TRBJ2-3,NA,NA,CASSRRLGLLSFDRETDTQYF,TGTGCCAGCAGCCGGAGGCTCGGACTGCTGAGTTTCGATCGAGAGACAGATACGCAGTATTTT
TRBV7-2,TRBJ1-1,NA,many,CASSLGRNTEAFF,TGCGCCAGCAGCTTGGGACGAAACACTGAAGCTTTCTTT
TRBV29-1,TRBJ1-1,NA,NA,CSVGNWRDMNTEAFF,TGCAGCGTTGGCAACTGGCGGGACATGAACACTGAAGCTTTCTTT
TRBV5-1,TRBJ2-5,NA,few,CASNRGQAQETQYF,TGCGCCAGCAACCGGGGCCAAGCCCAGGAGACCCAGTACTTC
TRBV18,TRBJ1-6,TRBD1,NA,CASSPAEQGYDSPLHF,TGTGCCAGCTCACCCGCCGAACAGGGGTACGATTCACCCCTCCACTTT
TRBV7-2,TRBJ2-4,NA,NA,CASSPLLVAKNIQYF,TGTGCCAGCAGCCCCCTCCTGGTAGCCAAAAACATTCAGTACTTC
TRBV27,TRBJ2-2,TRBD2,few,CASSSRLAGGNPNTGELFF,TGTGCCAGCAGTTCCCGACTAGCGGGGGGAAACCCGAACACCGGGGAGTTGTTTTTT
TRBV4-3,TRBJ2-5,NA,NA,CASSQVFSQGHQETQYF,TGCGCCAGCAGCCAAGTTTTTTCCCAGGGGCACCAAGAGACCCAGTACTTC
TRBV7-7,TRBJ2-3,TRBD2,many,CASSPGTSGDTQYF,TGTGCCAGCAGCCCCGGGACTAGCGGGGATACGCAGTATTTT
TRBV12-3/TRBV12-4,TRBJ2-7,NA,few,CASGNYRVNEQYF,TGTGCCAGCGGAAATTACAGGGTCAACGAGCAGTACTTC
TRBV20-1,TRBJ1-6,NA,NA,CSALKSYNSPLHF,TGCAGTGCGCTGAAATCCTATAATTCACCCCTCCACTTT
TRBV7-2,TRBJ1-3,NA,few,CASSLERTGSGNTIYF,TGTGCCAGCAGCTTAGAGAGGACTGGATCTGGAAACACCATATATTTT
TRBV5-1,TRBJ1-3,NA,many,CASSLGPGNTIYF,TGTGCCAGCAGTTTGGGACCGGGAAACACCATATATTTT
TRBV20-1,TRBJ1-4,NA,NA,CSALIRGNEKLFF,TGCAGTGCCCTAATAAGGGGGAATGAAAAACTGTTTTTT
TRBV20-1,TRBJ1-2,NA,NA,CSAITPRRVDGYTF,TGCAGTGCTATAACGCCCAGGAGGGTCGATGGCTACACCTTC
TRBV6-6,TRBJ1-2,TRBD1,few,CASSYGQGAAYGYTF,TGTGCCAGCAGTTACGGGCAGGGGGCGGCCTATGGCTACACCTTC
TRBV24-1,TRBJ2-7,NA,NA,CATSDFGDEQYF,TGTGCCACCAGTGATTTCGGGGACGAGCAGTACTTC
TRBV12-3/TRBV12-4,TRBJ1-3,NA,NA,CASRTHREGNTIYF,TGTGCCAGCAGAACTCACAGGGAAGGAAACACCATATATTTT
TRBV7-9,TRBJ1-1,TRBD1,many,CASSYDRDTEAFF,TGTGCCAGCAGTTACGACAGGGACACTGAAGCTTTCTTT
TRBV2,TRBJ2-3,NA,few,CASSTGPRGTDTQYF,TGTGCCAGCAGTACCGGGCCACGGGGCACAGATACGCAGTATTTT
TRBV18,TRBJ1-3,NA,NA,CASSRATISGNTIYF,TGTGCCAGCTCACGTGCAACGATCTCTGGAAACACCATATATTTT
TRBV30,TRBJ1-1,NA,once,CAWISPGARTNTEAFF,TGTGCCTGGATCTCCCCGGGGGCCAGAACGAACACTGAAGCTTTCTTT
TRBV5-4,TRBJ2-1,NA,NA,CASSLERSIDNEHFF,TGTGCCAGCAGCTTGGAGCGTTCGATCGACAATGAGCACTTCTTC
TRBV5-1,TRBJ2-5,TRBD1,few,CASSLGGQGYQETQYF,TGCGCCAGCAGCTTGGGGGGACAGGGGTACCAAGAGACCCAGTACTTC
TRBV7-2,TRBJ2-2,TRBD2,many,CASSLTSGGVGELFF,TGTGCCAGCAGCTTAACTAGCGGGGGCGTCGGGGAGCTGTTTTTT
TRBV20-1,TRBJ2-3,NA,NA,CSAIRGVSSLGDTQYF,TGCAGTGCCATAAGAGGGGTTAGCTCCCTGGGGGATACGCAGTATTTT
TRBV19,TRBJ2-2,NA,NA,CASRSMSLGCGELFF,TGTGCCAGTAGATCGATGAGTCTTGGTTGCGGGGAGCTGTTTTTT
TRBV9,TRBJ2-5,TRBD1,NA,CASSALTGGGEETQYF,TGTGCCAGCAGCGCTTTAACAGGGGGCGGAGAGGAGACCCAGTACTTC
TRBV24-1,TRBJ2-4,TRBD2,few,CATSDSSGGADIQYF,TGTGCCACCAGTGACTCTAGCGGGGGGGCAGACATTCAGTACTTC
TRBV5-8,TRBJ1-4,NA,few,CASSQGGGYEKLFF,TGTGCCAGCAGCCAAGGGGGAGGCTATGAAAAACTGTTTTTT
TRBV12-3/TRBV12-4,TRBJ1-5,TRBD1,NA,CASRGQGLQPQHF,TGTGCCAGCAGGGGACAGGGGCTCCAGCCCCAGCATTTT
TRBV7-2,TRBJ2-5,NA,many,CASSLTPAGETQYF,TGTGCCAGCAGCTTAACTCCGGCGGGGGAGACCCAGTACTTC
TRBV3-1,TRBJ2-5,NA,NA,CASSQRAPSGETQYF,TGTGCCAGCAGCCAACGAGCCCCCTCGGGAGAGACCCAGTACTTC
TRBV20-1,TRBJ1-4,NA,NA,CSAENEKLFF,TGCAGTGCAGAAAATGAAAAACTGTTTTTT
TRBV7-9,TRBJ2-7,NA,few,CASSLGGNQEQYF,TGTGCCAGCAGCTTAGGTGGGAATCAGGAGCAGTACTTC
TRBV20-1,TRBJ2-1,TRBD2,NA,CSARDPRGGAYNEQFF,TGCAGTGCTAGAGATCCACGGGGGGGCGCCTACAATGAGCAGTTCTTC
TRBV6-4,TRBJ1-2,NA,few,CASSPGQTVYGYTF,TGTGCCAGCAGTCCCGGACAGACTGTCTATGGCTACACCTTC
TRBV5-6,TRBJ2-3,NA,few,CASSLSQSDTQYF,TGTGCCAGCAGCTTGTCTCAGTCAGATACGCAGTATTTT
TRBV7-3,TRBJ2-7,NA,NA,CASSLKGVSEQYF,TGTGCCAGCAGCTTAAAAGGGGTGAGCGAGCAGTACTTC
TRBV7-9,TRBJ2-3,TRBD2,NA,CASSDIGLADTQYF,TGTGCCAGCAGCGACATTGGACTAGCAGATACGCAGTATTTT
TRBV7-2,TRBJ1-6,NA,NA,CASSFVAVSSPLHF,TGTGCCAGCAGCTTTGTGGCAGTTTCGTCACCCCTCCACTTT
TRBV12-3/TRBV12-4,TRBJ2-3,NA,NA,CASSWGGPGGTDTQYF,TGTGCCAGCAGTTGGGGGGGGCCCGGTGGCACAGATACGCAGTATTTT
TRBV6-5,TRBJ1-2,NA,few,CATVKGYTF,TGTGCCACCGTTAAGGGCTACACCTTC
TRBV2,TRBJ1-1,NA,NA,CASSFREGTEAFF,TGTGCCAGCAGTTTTAGGGAGGGCACTGAAGCTTTCTTT
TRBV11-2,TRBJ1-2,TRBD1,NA,CASSLIGSGTVYGYTF,TGTGCCAGCAGCTTAATAGGTTCGGGGACAGTCTATGGCTACACCTTC
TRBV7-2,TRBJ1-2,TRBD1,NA,CASSAIGSGGYGYTF,TGTGCCAGCAGCGCGATAGGGTCAGGGGGGTATGGCTACACCTTC
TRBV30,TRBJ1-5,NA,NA,CAWGRSNQPQHF,TGTGCCTGGGGCCGGAGCAATCAGCCCCAGCATTTT
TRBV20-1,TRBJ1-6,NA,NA,CSALSQDGPDSPLHF,TGCAGTGCTTTATCCCAGGACGGGCCGGATTCACCCCTCCACTTT
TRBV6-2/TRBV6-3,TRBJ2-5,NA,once,CASSSGWNAVGIQYF,TGTGCCAGCAGTTCCGGATGGAATGCGGTGGGGATCCAGTACTTC
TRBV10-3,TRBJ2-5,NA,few,CAISVRGETQYF,TGTGCCATCAGTGTGCGGGGAGAGACCCAGTACTTC
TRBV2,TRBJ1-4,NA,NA,CASSRGKGHNEKLFF,TGTGCCAGCAGCCGCGGGAAGGGTCATAATGAAAAACTGTTTTTT
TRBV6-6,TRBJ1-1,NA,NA,CASRAPTGLNTEALF,TGTGCCAGCCGCGCCCCAACAGGATTGAACACTGAAGCTCTCTTT
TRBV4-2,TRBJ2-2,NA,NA,CASSQVQDTGELFF,TGTGCCAGCAGCCAAGTGCAGGACACCGGGGAGCTGTTTTTT
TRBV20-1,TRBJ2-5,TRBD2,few,CSASLGGGETQYF,TGCAGTGCTTCCCTGGGCGGGGGTGAGACCCAGTACTTC